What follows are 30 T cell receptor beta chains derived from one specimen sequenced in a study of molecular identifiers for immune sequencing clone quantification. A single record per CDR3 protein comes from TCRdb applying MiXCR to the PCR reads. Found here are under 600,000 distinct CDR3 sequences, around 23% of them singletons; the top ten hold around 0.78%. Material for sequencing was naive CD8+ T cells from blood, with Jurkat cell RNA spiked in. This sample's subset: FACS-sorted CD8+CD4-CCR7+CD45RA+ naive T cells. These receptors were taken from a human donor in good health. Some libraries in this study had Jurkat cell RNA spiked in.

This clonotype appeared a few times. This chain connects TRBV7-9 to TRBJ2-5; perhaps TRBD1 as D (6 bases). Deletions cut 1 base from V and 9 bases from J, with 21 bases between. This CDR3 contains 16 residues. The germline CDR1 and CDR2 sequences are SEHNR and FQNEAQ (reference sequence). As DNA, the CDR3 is TGTGCCAGCAGCTTAGTTGGGGGCGTTAAATACGAGGCCCAGTACTTC. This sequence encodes CASSLVGGVKYEAQYF.

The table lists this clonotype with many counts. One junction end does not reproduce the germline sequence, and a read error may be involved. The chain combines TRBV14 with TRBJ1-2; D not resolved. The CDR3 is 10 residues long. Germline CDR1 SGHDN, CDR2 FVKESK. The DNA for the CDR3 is TGTGCCAGCAGCCAAAGCCCCCCGGTGTTC. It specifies CASSQSPPVF.

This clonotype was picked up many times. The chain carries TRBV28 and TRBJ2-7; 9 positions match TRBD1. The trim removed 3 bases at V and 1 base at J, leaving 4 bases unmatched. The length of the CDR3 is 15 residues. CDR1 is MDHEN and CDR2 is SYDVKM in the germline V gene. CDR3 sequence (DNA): TGTGCCAGCAGTTTTAGGGGGACAGGGTCCTACGAGCAGTACTTC. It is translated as CASSFRGTGSYEQYF.

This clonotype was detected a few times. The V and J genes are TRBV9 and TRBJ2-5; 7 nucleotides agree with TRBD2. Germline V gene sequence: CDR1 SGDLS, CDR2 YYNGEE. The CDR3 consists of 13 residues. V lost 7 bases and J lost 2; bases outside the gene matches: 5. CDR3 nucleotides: TGTGCCAGCGGTGGGAGGGGTCAAGAGACCCAGTACTTC. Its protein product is CASGGRGQETQYF. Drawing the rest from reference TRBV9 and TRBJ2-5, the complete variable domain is DSGVTQTPKHLITATGQRVTLRCSPRSGDLSVYWYQQSLDQGLQFLIQYYNGEERAKGNILERFSAQQFPDLHSELNLSSLELGDSALYFCASGGRGQETQYFGPGTRLLVL.

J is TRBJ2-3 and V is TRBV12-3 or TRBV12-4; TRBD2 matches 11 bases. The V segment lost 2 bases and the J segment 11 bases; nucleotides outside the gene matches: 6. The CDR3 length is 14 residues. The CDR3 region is CASSLFSGGGMQYF. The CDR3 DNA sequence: TGTGCCAGCAGTTTATTTAGCGGGGGGGGGATGCAGTATTTT.

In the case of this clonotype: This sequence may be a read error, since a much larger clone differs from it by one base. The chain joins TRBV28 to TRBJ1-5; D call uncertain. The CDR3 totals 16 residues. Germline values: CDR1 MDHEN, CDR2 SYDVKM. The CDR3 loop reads CASCLVLRNSNQPQHF. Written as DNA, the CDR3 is TGTGCCAGCTGTTTAGTGCTCCGGAATAGCAATCAGCCCCAGCATTTT. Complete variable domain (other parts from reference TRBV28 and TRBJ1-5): DVKVTQSSRYLVKRTGEKVFLECVQDMDHENMFWYRQDPGLGLRLIYFSYDVKMKEKGDIPEGYSVSREKKERFSLILESASTNQTSMYLCASCLVLRNSNQPQHFGDGTRLSIL.

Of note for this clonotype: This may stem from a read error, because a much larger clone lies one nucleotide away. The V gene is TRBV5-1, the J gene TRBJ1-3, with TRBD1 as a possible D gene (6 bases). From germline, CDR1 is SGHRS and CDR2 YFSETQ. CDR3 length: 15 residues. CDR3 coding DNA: TGCGCCAGCAGCTTTGGACAGTTCTCTGGAAGCACCATATATTTT. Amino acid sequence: CASSFGQFSGSTIYF.

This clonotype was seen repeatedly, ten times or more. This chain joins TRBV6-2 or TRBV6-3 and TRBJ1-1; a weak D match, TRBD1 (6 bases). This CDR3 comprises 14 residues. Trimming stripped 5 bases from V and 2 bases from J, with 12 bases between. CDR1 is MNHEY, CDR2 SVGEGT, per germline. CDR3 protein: CASSQGTLNTEAFF. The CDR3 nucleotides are TGTGCCAGCAGTCAAGGGACACTTAACACTGAAGCTTTCTTT.

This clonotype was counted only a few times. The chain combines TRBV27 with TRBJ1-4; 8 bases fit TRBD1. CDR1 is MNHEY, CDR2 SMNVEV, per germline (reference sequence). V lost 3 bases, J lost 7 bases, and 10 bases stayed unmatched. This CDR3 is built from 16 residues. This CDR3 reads CASSFVRVQGVEKLFF. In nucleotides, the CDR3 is TGTGCCAGCAGTTTTGTCAGGGTACAGGGGGTTGAAAAACTGTTTTTT.

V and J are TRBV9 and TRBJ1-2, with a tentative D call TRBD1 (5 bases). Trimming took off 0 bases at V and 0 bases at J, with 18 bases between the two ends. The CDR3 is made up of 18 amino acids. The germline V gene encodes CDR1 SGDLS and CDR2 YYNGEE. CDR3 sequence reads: CASSVAGDPGGANYGYTF. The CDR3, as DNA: TGTGCCAGCAGCGTAGCTGGGGACCCCGGCGGGGCTAACTATGGCTACACCTTC.

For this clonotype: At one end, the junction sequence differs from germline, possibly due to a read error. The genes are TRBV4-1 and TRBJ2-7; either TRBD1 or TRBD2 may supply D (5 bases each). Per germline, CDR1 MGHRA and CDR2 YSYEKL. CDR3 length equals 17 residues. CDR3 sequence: CASSQNPPAGGAYEQCF. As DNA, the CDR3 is TGCGCCAGCAGCCAAAACCCACCCGCGGGTGGGGCCTACGAGCAGTGCTTC.

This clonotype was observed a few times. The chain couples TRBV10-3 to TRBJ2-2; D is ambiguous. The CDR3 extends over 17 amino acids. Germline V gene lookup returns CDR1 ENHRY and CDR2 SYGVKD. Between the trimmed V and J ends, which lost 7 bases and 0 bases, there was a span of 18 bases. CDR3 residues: CAITLTDPATNTGELFF. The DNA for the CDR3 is TGTGCCATCACACTTACCGACCCGGCAACGAACACCGGGGAGCTGTTTTTT.

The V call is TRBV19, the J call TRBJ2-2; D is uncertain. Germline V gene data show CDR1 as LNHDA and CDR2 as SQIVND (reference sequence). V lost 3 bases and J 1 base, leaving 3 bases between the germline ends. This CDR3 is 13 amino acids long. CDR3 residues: CASSMMNTGELFF. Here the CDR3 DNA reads TGTGCCAGTAGTATGATGAACACCGGGGAGCTGTTTTTT.

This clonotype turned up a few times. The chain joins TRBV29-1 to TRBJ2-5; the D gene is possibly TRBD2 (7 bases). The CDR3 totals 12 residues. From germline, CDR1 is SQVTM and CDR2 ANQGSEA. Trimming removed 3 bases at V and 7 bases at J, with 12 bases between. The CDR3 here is CSVEGGRATQYF. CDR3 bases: TGCAGCGTTGAGGGGGGGCGAGCGACCCAGTACTTC. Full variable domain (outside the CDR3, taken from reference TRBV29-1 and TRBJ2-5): SAVISQKPSRDICQRGTSLTIQCQVDSQVTMMFWYRQQPGQSLTLIATANQGSEATYESGFVIDKFPISRPNLTFSTLTVSNMSPEDSSIYLCSVEGGRATQYFGPGTRLLVL.

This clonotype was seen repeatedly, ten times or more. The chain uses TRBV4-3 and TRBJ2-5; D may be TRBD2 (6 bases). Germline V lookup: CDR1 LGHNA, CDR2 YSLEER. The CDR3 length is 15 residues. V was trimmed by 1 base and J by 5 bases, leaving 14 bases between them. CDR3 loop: CASSQARGSGETQYF. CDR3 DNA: TGCGCCAGCAGCCAAGCCCGGGGGAGCGGCGAGACCCAGTACTTC.

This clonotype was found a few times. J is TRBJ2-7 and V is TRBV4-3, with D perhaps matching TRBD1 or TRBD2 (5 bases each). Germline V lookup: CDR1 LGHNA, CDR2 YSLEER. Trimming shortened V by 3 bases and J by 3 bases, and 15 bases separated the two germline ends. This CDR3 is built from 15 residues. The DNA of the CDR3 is TGCGCCAGCAGCCACGAGGGGTCCCAGGGCTACGAGCAGTACTTC. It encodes CASSHEGSQGYEQYF.

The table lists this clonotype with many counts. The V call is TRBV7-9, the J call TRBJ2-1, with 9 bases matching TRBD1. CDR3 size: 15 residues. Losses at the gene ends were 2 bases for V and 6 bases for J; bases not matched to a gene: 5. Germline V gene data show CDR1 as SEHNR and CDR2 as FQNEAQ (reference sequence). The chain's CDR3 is CASSLTGGRSNEQFF. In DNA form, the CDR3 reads TGTGCCAGCAGCTTAACAGGGGGCCGGTCCAATGAGCAGTTCTTC.

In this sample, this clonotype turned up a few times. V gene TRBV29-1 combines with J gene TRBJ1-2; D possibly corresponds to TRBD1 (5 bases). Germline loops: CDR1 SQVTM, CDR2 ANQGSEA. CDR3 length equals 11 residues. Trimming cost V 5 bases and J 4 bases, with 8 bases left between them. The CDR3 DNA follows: TGCAGCGTTACAGGACGCTATGGCTACACCTTC. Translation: CSVTGRYGYTF.

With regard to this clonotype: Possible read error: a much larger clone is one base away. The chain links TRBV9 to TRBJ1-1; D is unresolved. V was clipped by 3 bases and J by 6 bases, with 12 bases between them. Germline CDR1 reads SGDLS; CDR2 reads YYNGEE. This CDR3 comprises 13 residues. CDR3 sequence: CASSAVGSSEAFF. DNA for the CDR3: TGTGCCAGCAGCGCAGTCGGATCGTCTGAAGCTTTCTTT.

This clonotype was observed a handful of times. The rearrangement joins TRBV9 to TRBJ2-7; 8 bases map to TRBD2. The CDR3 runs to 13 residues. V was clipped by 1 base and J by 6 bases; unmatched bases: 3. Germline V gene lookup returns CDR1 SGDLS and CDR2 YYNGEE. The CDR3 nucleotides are TGTGCCAGCAGCGTACGGGGGGGCGCCGAGCAGTACTTC. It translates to CASSVRGGAEQYF.

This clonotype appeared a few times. The CDR3 DNA is TGTGCCAGCAGCCCCCGGGACCAACACTACGAGCAGTACTTC. The encoded protein is CASSPRDQHYEQYF. The genes are TRBV9 and TRBJ2-7; either TRBD1 or TRBD2 may supply D (5 bases each). The CDR3 sequence is 14 residues long. CDR1 SGDLS and CDR2 YYNGEE come from the germline V gene. Trimming took 4 bases from V and 3 from J, leaving 14 bases between them. Together with reference TRBV9 and TRBJ2-7, the CDR3 gives the full variable domain: DSGVTQTPKHLITATGQRVTLRCSPRSGDLSVYWYQQSLDQGLQFLIQYYNGEERAKGNILERFSAQQFPDLHSELNLSSLELGDSALYFCASSPRDQHYEQYFGPGTRLTVT.

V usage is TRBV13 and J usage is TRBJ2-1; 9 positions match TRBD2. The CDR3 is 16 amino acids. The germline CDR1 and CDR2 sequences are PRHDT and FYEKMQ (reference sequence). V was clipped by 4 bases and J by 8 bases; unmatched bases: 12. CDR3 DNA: TGTGCCAGCAGCTCAGAGGGCGGGAGGGCCCGAGATGAGCAGTTCTTC. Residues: CASSSEGGRARDEQFF. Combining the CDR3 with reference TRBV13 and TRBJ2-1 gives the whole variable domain AAGVIQSPRHLIKEKRETATLKCYPIPRHDTVYWYQQGPGQDPQFLISFYEKMQSDKGSIPDRFSAQQFSDYHSELNMSSLELGDSALYFCASSSEGGRARDEQFFGPGTRLTVL.

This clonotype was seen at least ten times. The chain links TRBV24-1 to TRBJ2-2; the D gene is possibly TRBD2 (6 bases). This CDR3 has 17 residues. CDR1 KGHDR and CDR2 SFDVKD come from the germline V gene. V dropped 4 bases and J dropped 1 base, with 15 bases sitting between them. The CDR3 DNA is TGTGCCACCAGTGAAGGCTGGAGGGGTGAGAACACCGGGGAGCTGTTTTTT. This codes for CATSEGWRGENTGELFF.

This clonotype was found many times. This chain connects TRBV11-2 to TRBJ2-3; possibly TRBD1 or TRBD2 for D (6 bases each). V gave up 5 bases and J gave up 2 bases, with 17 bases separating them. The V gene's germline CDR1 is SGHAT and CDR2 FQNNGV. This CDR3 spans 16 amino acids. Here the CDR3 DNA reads TGTGCCAGCAGCCCCGTAGGGGGAGGTAACACAGATACGCAGTATTTT. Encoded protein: CASSPVGGGNTDTQYF. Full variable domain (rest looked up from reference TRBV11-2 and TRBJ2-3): EAGVAQSPRYKIIEKRQSVAFWCNPISGHATLYWYQQILGQGPKLLIQFQNNGVVDDSQLPKDRFSAERLKGVDSTLKIQPAKLEDSAVYLCASSPVGGGNTDTQYFGPGTRLTVL.

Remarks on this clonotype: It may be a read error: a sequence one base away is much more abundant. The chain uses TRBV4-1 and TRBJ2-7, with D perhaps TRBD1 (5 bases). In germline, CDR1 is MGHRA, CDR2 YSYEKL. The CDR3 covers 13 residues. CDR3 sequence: CASGQGRGNEQYF. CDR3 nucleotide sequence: TGCGCCAGCGGCCAAGGTAGGGGCAACGAGCAGTACTTC.

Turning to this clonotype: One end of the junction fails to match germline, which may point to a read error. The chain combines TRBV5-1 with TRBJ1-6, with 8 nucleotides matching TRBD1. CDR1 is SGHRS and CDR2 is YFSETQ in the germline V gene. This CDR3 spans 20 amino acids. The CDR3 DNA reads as TGCGCCAGCAGCGCCACGGCCAGGACAGGGTACAGGAGCTATAATTCACCCCTCTACTTT. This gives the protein CASSATARTGYRSYNSPLYF. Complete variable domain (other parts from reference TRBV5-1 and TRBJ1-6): KAGVTQTPRYLIKTRGQQVTLSCSPISGHRSVSWYQQTPGQGLQFLFEYFSETQRNKGNFPGRFSGRQFSNSRSEMNVSTLELGDSALYLCASSATARTGYRSYNSPLYFGNGTRLTVT.

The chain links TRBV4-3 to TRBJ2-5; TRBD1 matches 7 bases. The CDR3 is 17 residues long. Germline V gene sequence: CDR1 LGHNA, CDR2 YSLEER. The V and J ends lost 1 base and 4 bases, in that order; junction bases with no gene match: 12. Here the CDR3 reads CASSQALATGFRETQYF. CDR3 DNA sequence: TGCGCCAGCAGCCAAGCTCTCGCGACAGGGTTCCGAGAGACCCAGTACTTC.

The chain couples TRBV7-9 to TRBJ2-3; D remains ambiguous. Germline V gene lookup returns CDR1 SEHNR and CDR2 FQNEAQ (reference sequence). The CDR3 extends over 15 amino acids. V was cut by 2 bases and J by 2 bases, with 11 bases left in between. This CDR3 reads CASSLTGDLTDTQYF. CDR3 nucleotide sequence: TGTGCCAGCAGCTTAACTGGAGACCTCACAGATACGCAGTATTTT.

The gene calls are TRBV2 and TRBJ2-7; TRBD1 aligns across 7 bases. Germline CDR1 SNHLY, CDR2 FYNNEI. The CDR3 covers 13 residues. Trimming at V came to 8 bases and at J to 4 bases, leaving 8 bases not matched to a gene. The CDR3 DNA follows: TGTGCCAGCGGGACAGTAACCACTTACGAGCAGTACTTC. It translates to CASGTVTTYEQYF.

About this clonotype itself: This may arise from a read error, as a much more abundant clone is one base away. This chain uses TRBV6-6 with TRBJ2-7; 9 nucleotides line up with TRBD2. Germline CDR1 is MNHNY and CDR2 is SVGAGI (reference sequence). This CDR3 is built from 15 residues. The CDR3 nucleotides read TGTGCCAGCAGTTATTATAGCGGGAGAGACTACGAGCGGTACTTC. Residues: CASSYYSGRDYERYF.